These 30 T cell receptor beta chains were sequenced from one sample in a study of cytomegalovirus exposure and HLA in healthy donors. TCRdb's copy holds only in-frame clones and misses some; the assay was immunoSEQ multiplex PCR. In the table there are approximately 260,000 clones, about 86% of which are singletons. What was sequenced was PBMCs. The receptors originated from a woman aged 18-29 years in good health and CMV-seronegative.

As to this clone: At one boundary the junction diverges from the germline segment, which might be a read error. The V gene is TRBV5-1, the J gene TRBJ1-1; maybe TRBD1 (5 bases). The CDR3 consists of 15 residues. Germline lookup yields CDR1 SGHRS and CDR2 YFSETQ. The CDR3 loop reads CASSLEGLLNIEAFF. The CDR3 DNA reads TGCGCCAGCAGCTTGGAGGGACTGCTGAACATTGAAGCTTTCTTT.

The chain is built from TRBV7-9 and TRBJ1-2; TRBD1 matches 11 bases. Germline CDR1 SEHNR, CDR2 FQNEAQ (reference sequence). CDR3 length equals 14 residues. V lost 5 bases and J lost 4; bases outside the gene matches: 3. In DNA, the CDR3 is TGTGCCAGCAGCGTCGGGACAGGGGGCTATGGCTACACCTTC. It yields the protein CASSVGTGGYGYTF.

This clone was seen a few times. The V call is TRBV18, the J call TRBJ1-5, with D unresolved. V was trimmed by 3 bases and J by 2 bases, leaving 8 bases between them. Looked up from germline, CDR1 is KGHSH and CDR2 is LQKENI. This CDR3 comprises 14 residues. The CDR3 sequence: CASSPREGNQPQHF. In DNA, the CDR3 is TGTGCCAGCTCACCGAGGGAAGGCAATCAGCCCCAGCATTTT.

In its sample, this clone was seen many times. The V and J genes are TRBV5-6 and TRBJ2-2; 13 bases fit TRBD2. Looked up from germline, CDR1 is SGHDT and CDR2 is YYEEEE. Unmatched junction bases numbered 6, after V lost 4 bases and J lost 3 bases. The CDR3 contains 17 residues. The CDR3 region has the DNA TGTGCCAGCAGCGAGGGACTAGCGGGGATTTACACCGGGGAGCTGTTTTTT. Its protein is CASSEGLAGIYTGELFF.

The chain is built from TRBV30 and TRBJ1-3; unclear D gene. Deletions cut 0 bases from V and 5 bases from J, with 11 bases between. The CDR3 is made up of 14 amino acids. Germline V gene lookup returns CDR1 GTSNPN and CDR2 SVGIG (reference sequence). For the CDR3, the DNA is TGTGCCTGGAGTGTATCGGCGGGGAGAAACACCATATATTTT. It yields the protein CAWSVSAGRNTIYF.

The V call is TRBV27, the J call TRBJ2-5; 8 bases line up with TRBD2. The CDR3 has 15 amino acids. The ends lost 7 bases at V and 4 bases at J; junction bases unmatched: 11. CDR1 is MNHEY, CDR2 SMNVEV, per germline (reference sequence). CDR3 sequence reads: CASTTAAGGRETQYF. CDR3 DNA: TGTGCCAGCACCACCGCCGCGGGGGGACGAGAGACCCAGTACTTC.

The rearrangement uses TRBV2 and TRBJ2-1; 7 nucleotides agree with TRBD2. J was trimmed by 5 bases and V by 4 bases; bases with no gene match: 2. CDR1 and CDR2 (germline): SNHLY, FYNNEI. The CDR3 contains 13 residues. As DNA, the CDR3 is TGTGCCAGCAGTGCTACTAGCGACAATGAGCAGTTCTTC. Protein sequence: CASSATSDNEQFF. The full variable domain, with the rest looked up from reference TRBV2 and TRBJ2-1, is EPEVTQTPSHQVTQMGQEVILRCVPISNHLYFYWYRQILGQKVEFLVSFYNNEISEKSEIFDDQFSVERPDGSNFTLKIRSTKLEDSAMYFCASSATSDNEQFFGPGTRLTVL.

The chain joins TRBV4-1 to TRBJ2-1; TRBD2 aligns across 10 bases. Per the germline V gene, CDR1 is MGHRA and CDR2 is YSYEKL. V gave up 8 bases and J gave up 7 bases; unmatched junction bases: 14. CDR3 length: 16 amino acids. The CDR3, as DNA: TGCGCCAGCGGCCGTCTGGGAGCGGGAGGGCCTAATGAGCAGTTCTTC. Encoded protein: CASGRLGAGGPNEQFF.

In its sample, this clone was seen a few times. The rearrangement links TRBV30 to TRBJ1-5; D possibly corresponds to TRBD1 (6 bases). This CDR3 contains 13 residues. Germline assignment: CDR1 GTSNPN and CDR2 SVGIG (reference sequence). V lost 3 bases and J 5 bases, leaving 11 bases between the germline ends. CDR3 bases: TGTGCCTGGAGAGGGCCAGGGGATCAGCCCCAGCATTTT. It specifies CAWRGPGDQPQHF.

The rearrangement uses TRBV7-6 and TRBJ2-7, with D perhaps TRBD2 (5 bases). Germline V gene sequence: CDR1 SGHVS, CDR2 FNYEAQ. The CDR3 is 15 amino acids. With 4 bases removed from V and 2 bases from J, the gap between germline ends came to 15 bases. The CDR3 region is CASSSGLTKPYEQYF. CDR3 in DNA: TGTGCCAGCAGCTCCGGACTGACCAAACCCTACGAGCAGTACTTC.

This clone was recorded a few times. The V and J genes are TRBV6-5 and TRBJ1-2; TRBD1 might be the D (5 bases). This CDR3 is 11 amino acids long. CDR1 is MNHEY, CDR2 SVGAGI, per germline. V lost 5 bases and J lost 7, with 8 bases in between. DNA of the CDR3: TGTGCCAGCAGTCAGGGAGGTGGCTACACCTTC. Protein: CASSQGGGYTF.

V gene TRBV29-1 combines with J gene TRBJ2-7; 7 bases agree with TRBD1. V was clipped by 0 bases and J by 3 bases; unmatched bases: 8. This CDR3 spans 15 amino acids. Germline V gene sequence: CDR1 SQVTM, CDR2 ANQGSEA. As DNA, the CDR3 is TGCAGCGTTGAAGATCAGGGGGACAGAGACTACGAGCAGTACTTC. Protein sequence: CSVEDQGDRDYEQYF.

CDR3 sequence: CASSRDFNEQFF. The CDR3 bases are TGTGCCAGCAGCCGGGACTTCAATGAGCAGTTCTTC. The gene calls are TRBV7-2 and TRBJ2-1; D possibly corresponds to TRBD2 (6 bases). The germline V gene encodes CDR1 SGHTA and CDR2 FQGNSA. The CDR3 length is 12 residues. The germline V and J ends were trimmed by 5 bases and 6 bases, with 8 bases remaining between them.

This chain uses TRBV9 with TRBJ1-5; 8 bases align to TRBD1. V trimming: 0 bases; J trimming: 8 bases; junction bases outside the gene matches: 10. The CDR3 extends over 16 amino acids. Germline CDR1 SGDLS, CDR2 YYNGEE. CDR3 nucleotides: TGTGCCAGCAGCGTAGGGGCAGGGGGCAGACGGGAGCCCCAGCATTTT. Translation: CASSVGAGGRREPQHF.

The V call is TRBV6-5, the J call TRBJ2-7, with 10 positions matching TRBD1. This CDR3 contains 14 residues. V lost 5 bases, J lost 3 bases, and 4 bases stayed unmatched. Germline V gene data show CDR1 as MNHEY and CDR2 as SVGAGI. CDR3: CASSIGQGGYEQYF. The CDR3 DNA sequence: TGTGCCAGCAGTATAGGACAGGGGGGCTACGAGCAGTACTTC.

The rearrangement uses TRBV28 and TRBJ2-2; a possible D gene is TRBD1 (6 bases). CDR1 is MDHEN and CDR2 is SYDVKM in the germline V gene. The CDR3 has 18 amino acids. V was pared by 3 bases and J by 4 bases, with 21 bases between. The CDR3 spells CASSFPLRLIGGTGELFF. The CDR3 DNA sequence: TGTGCCAGCAGTTTCCCGCTCCGGCTGATAGGGGGCACCGGGGAGCTGTTTTTT.

The chain uses TRBV4-2 and TRBJ1-5; D is perhaps TRBD1 (5 bases). This CDR3 has 17 amino acids. CDR1 LGHNA and CDR2 YNFKEQ come from the germline V gene. The ends were cut back, 0 bases at V and 1 base at J, with 13 bases in the middle. CDR3 sequence: CASSQDRQGISNQPQHF. The CDR3 DNA follows: TGTGCCAGCAGCCAAGATCGGCAGGGCATAAGCAATCAGCCCCAGCATTTT.

About this clone itself: The sample carries other DNA sequences with the same CDR3. V and J are TRBV20-1 and TRBJ2-7; D unclear. The CDR3 is 11 residues long. In germline, CDR1 is DFQATT, CDR2 SNEGSKA (reference sequence). Trimming removed 3 bases at V and 4 bases at J, with 7 bases between. Here the CDR3 reads CSARSVYEQYF. The DNA for the CDR3 is TGCAGTGCTAGGAGCGTTTACGAGCAGTACTTC.

This chain links TRBV4-3 with TRBJ1-2, with 9 bases fitting TRBD1. Germline-derived CDR1 and CDR2 are LGHNA and YSLEER. The CDR3 is 15 residues long. Trimming removed 4 bases from V and 2 bases from J; junction bases left unmatched: 5. The CDR3 DNA reads as TGCGCCAGCAGCCTTCGACAGGGGGAGAACTATGGCTACACCTTC. Its translation: CASSLRQGENYGYTF.

A few counts support this clone. The chain employs TRBV4-1 and TRBJ2-7; 7 nucleotides line up with TRBD1. CDR1 MGHRA and CDR2 YSYEKL come from the germline V gene. The CDR3 length is 15 residues. The trim removed 1 base at V and 1 base at J, leaving 4 bases unmatched. The CDR3 bases are TGCGCCAGCAGCCAAGCTAGGACAGGTTCCTACGAGCAGTACTTC. It codes for CASSQARTGSYEQYF.

This clone was detected only once. The chain is built from TRBV5-1 and TRBJ2-3; TRBD2 might be the D (6 bases). Trimming shortened V by 0 bases and J by 2 bases, and 10 bases separated the two germline ends. The CDR3 is 15 amino acids. Germline V CDR1 and CDR2: SGHRS, YFSETQ. CDR3 residues: CASSLDGGYTDTQYF. CDR3 bases: TGCGCCAGCAGCTTGGACGGGGGTTACACAGATACGCAGTATTTT.

J is TRBJ2-5 and V is TRBV9; D call uncertain. The V end was cut by 4 bases, the J end by 5 bases, with 6 bases between. The length of the CDR3 is 11 residues. Germline lookup yields CDR1 SGDLS and CDR2 YYNGEE. Written as DNA, the CDR3 is TGTGCCAGCAGCCAACGGGAGACCCAGTACTTC. It encodes CASSQRETQYF.

The chain links TRBV2 to TRBJ1-5, with a tentative D call TRBD1 (6 bases). V lost 3 bases and J 6 bases, leaving 12 bases between the germline ends. The germline gives CDR1 SNHLY, CDR2 FYNNEI. The CDR3 sequence is 14 residues long. The CDR3 DNA is TGTGCCAGCAGTGATCAGGGGAGGGGTCAGCCCCAGCATTTT. This encodes CASSDQGRGQPQHF.

The chain links TRBV6-6 to TRBJ1-1; a possible D gene is TRBD1 (6 bases). Germline CDR1 MNHNY, CDR2 SVGAGI (reference sequence). With 9 bases removed from V and 5 bases from J, the gap between germline ends came to 19 bases. The CDR3 loop spans 14 amino acids. The CDR3 DNA reads TGTGCCAGGGGGGCAGGGGCGATCGGGACTGAAGCTTTCTTT. This codes for CARGAGAIGTEAFF.

The chain links TRBV5-6 to TRBJ1-5, with D possibly being TRBD1 (6 bases). The CDR3 sequence is 15 residues long. Germline values: CDR1 SGHDT, CDR2 YYEEEE. V lost 0 bases and J 3 bases, leaving 10 bases between the germline ends. CDR3 sequence (DNA): TGTGCCAGCAGCTTGGGGCAGGGGCTCAATCAGCCCCAGCATTTT. Translation: CASSLGQGLNQPQHF.

The chain has TRBV6-5 and TRBJ2-1; 9 bases are shared with TRBD1. The CDR3 totals 15 residues. The J segment lost 2 bases and the V segment lost 5 bases, leaving 4 bases of the junction unmatched. Germline loops: CDR1 MNHEY, CDR2 SVGAGI. In DNA, the CDR3 is TGTGCCAGCAGTCTGACAGGGGGGACCTACAATGAGCAGTTCTTC. Protein sequence: CASSLTGGTYNEQFF.

V usage is TRBV28 and J usage is TRBJ1-1, with D perhaps TRBD1 (5 bases). The CDR3 extends over 14 amino acids. The V end lost 6 bases, the J end lost 4 bases, and 15 bases lay between the germline ends. Germline values: CDR1 MDHEN, CDR2 SYDVKM. CDR3 DNA: TGTGCCAGCAGGGTGGCCTCGGGGGGCACTGAAGCTTTCTTT. Protein product: CASRVASGGTEAFF.

V gene TRBV30 combines with J gene TRBJ1-2; weak D call: TRBD1 (5 bases). V lost 2 bases, J lost 7 bases, and 20 bases lay in between. The CDR3 totals 15 residues. CDR1 and CDR2 (germline): GTSNPN, SVGIG (reference sequence). CDR3 amino acids: CAWSPTVNGQSGYTF. The CDR3 DNA reads TGTGCCTGGAGTCCAACGGTGAATGGACAAAGTGGCTACACCTTC.

This clone was found once. The chain carries TRBV7-3 and TRBJ1-5, with TRBD1 identical over 7 bases. This CDR3 has 16 amino acids. Germline CDR1 is SGHTA and CDR2 is FQGTGA. Unmatched junction bases numbered 7, after V lost 5 bases and J lost 0 bases. As DNA, the CDR3 is TGTGCCAGCAGCGAAGGGACAGTATATAGCAATCAGCCCCAGCATTTT. It is translated as CASSEGTVYSNQPQHF.

The chain links TRBV19 to TRBJ1-2, with D maybe TRBD1 (5 bases). The CDR3 loop spans 16 amino acids. Trimming removed 5 bases at V and 2 bases at J, with 18 bases between. The V gene's germline CDR1 is LNHDA and CDR2 SQIVND (reference sequence). CDR3 protein: CASSQSLVKGNYGYTF. CDR3 sequence (DNA): TGTGCCAGTAGTCAGAGTCTAGTGAAGGGGAACTATGGCTACACCTTC.